The 16 T cell receptor beta chains in this list originate from one sample, sequenced in a study of blood T cell repertoires in COVID-19. TCRdb keeps only in-frame clones here, not all; method: immunoSEQ multiplex PCR. The table records 250,000 or so clones, 80% to 95% of them present only once. Source material: peripheral blood. The receptors here all came from a man in his thirties or forties with COVID-19, enrolled during active disease.

CDR3 coding DNA: TGTGCCAGCAGTCCTCGGGGGGGCTCTGGAAACACCATATATTTT. Its protein product is CASSPRGGSGNTIYF. This rearrangement joins TRBV5-4 to TRBJ1-3, with a tentative D call TRBD1 (5 bases). The CDR3 spans 15 residues. The germline V and J ends were trimmed by 5 bases and 0 bases, with 12 bases remaining between them. Germline loops: CDR1 SGHNT, CDR2 YYREEE (reference sequence).

CDR3 region: CAWGQGASMNTEAFF. The DNA for the CDR3 is TGTGCCTGGGGACAGGGTGCCTCAATGAACACTGAAGCTTTCTTT. The chain joins TRBV30 to TRBJ1-1; 8 nucleotides agree with TRBD1. CDR1 is GTSNPN, CDR2 SVGIG, per germline (reference sequence). The ends lost 5 bases at V and 0 bases at J; junction bases unmatched: 8. The CDR3 is made up of 15 amino acids.

As regards this clone: One end of the junction fails to match germline, which may point to a read error. The J gene is TRBJ1-4, the V gene TRBV7-9; possibly TRBD1 for D (5 bases). Germline values: CDR1 SEHNR, CDR2 FQNEAQ (reference sequence). The CDR3 length is 14 residues. CDR3 DNA sequence: TGTGCCAGCAGCCTAGCGGGGGGGAATGAAAAACTGTTTTTT. Encoded protein: CASSLAGGNEKLFF.

The rearrangement joins TRBV6-1 to TRBJ2-7; TRBD2 is a possible D gene (6 bases). The germline V and J ends were trimmed by 2 bases and 0 bases, with 11 bases remaining between them. Germline lookup yields CDR1 MNHNS and CDR2 SASEGT. This CDR3 is 15 amino acids long. The DNA for the CDR3 is TGTGCCAGCAGTGAATGGGACGGGGGCTCCTACGAGCAGTACTTC. Translating it yields CASSEWDGGSYEQYF.

The chain couples TRBV29-1 to TRBJ2-6, with D possibly matching TRBD1 (5 bases). The germline V gene encodes CDR1 SQVTM and CDR2 ANQGSEA. This CDR3 contains 16 residues. V was trimmed by 0 bases and J by 0 bases, leaving 9 bases between them. Here the CDR3 reads CSVEEYRNSGANVLTF. Written as DNA, the CDR3 is TGCAGCGTTGAAGAGTACAGGAACTCTGGGGCCAACGTCCTGACTTTC.

The chain joins TRBV5-1 to TRBJ1-6; 9 nucleotides line up with TRBD1. With 4 bases clipped from V and 6 bases from J, the junction kept 5 bases outside the gene matches. The CDR3 has 15 amino acids. Germline V CDR1 and CDR2: SGHRS, YFSETQ. The CDR3 loop reads CASSIQGAGNSPLHF. CDR3 DNA: TGCGCCAGCAGCATACAGGGGGCAGGTAATTCACCCCTCCACTTT.

V is TRBV6-5 and J is TRBJ1-2; D is possibly TRBD1 (6 bases). In germline, CDR1 is MNHEY, CDR2 SVGAGI. Trimming pared 10 bases from V and 4 bases from J, leaving 13 bases between. CDR3 length: 12 amino acids. The CDR3: CATSQGFYGYTF. CDR3 bases: TGTGCCACCTCACAGGGTTTCTATGGCTACACCTTC.

The V call is TRBV4-1, the J call TRBJ2-1, with D tentatively TRBD1 (6 bases). V was clipped by 4 bases and J by 9 bases, with 19 bases between them. This CDR3 spans 15 amino acids. Germline V CDR1 and CDR2: MGHRA, YSYEKL. The chain's CDR3 is CASSLANREWGEQFF. The CDR3 bases are TGCGCCAGCAGCCTCGCCAACAGGGAGTGGGGTGAGCAGTTCTTC.

The V gene is TRBV6-5, the J gene TRBJ2-2; D perhaps matches TRBD2 (7 bases). V shed 6 bases and J shed 8 bases, with 16 bases lying between them. The CDR3 has 14 amino acids. Per germline, CDR1 MNHEY and CDR2 SVGAGI. The CDR3 DNA is TGTGCCAGCAGCAAGGGGGGGCCAGGAGGGGAGCTGTTTTTT. Protein sequence: CASSKGGPGGELFF.

The V gene is TRBV10-2, the J gene TRBJ1-6; D uncertain. The germline V gene encodes CDR1 WSHSY and CDR2 SAAADI. The CDR3 is 16 amino acids. Trimming pared 3 bases from V and 7 bases from J, leaving 16 bases between. The CDR3 nucleotides are TGCGCCAGCAGTGACGCCCGGGGTGAGAGGAATTCACCCCTCCACTTT. Translating gives CASSDARGERNSPLHF.

This clone was recorded only once. The CDR3 protein is CASGLTPLSGIYGYTF. CDR3 sequence (DNA): TGTGCCAGCGGACTAACACCGCTTTCGGGGATCTATGGCTACACCTTC. The gene calls are TRBV11-2 and TRBJ1-2; D is unresolved. The CDR3 has 16 residues. The V end lost 8 bases, the J end lost 4 bases, and 23 bases lay between the germline ends. Germline lookup yields CDR1 SGHAT and CDR2 FQNNGV.

This clone was counted once. In the same sample, other DNA sequences code for this CDR3. This rearrangement joins TRBV18 to TRBJ1-1; TRBD1 agrees at 7 bases. Per the germline V gene, CDR1 is KGHSH and CDR2 is LQKENI. Losses at the gene ends were 5 bases for V and 0 bases for J; bases not matched to a gene: 9. This CDR3 comprises 16 residues. CDR3 loop: CASSTQDRLMNTEAFF. In DNA form, the CDR3 reads TGTGCCAGCTCAACCCAGGACAGGCTCATGAACACTGAAGCTTTCTTT.

This clone appeared once. The J gene is TRBJ2-1, the V gene TRBV5-1; 11 nucleotides agree with TRBD2. The CDR3 spans 15 residues. V gave up 0 bases and J gave up 8 bases; unmatched junction bases: 4. CDR1 and CDR2 from the germline V gene are SGHRS and YFSETQ. CDR3 bases: TGCGCCAGCAGCTTGGGACTAGCGGGGCTCGATGAGCAGTTCTTC. It translates to CASSLGLAGLDEQFF. The whole variable domain, filled in from reference TRBV5-1 and TRBJ2-1, reads KAGVTQTPRYLIKTRGQQVTLSCSPISGHRSVSWYQQTPGQGLQFLFEYFSETQRNKGNFPGRFSGRQFSNSRSEMNVSTLELGDSALYLCASSLGLAGLDEQFFGPGTRLTVL.

The chain uses TRBV5-1 and TRBJ1-1; D is possibly TRBD1 (5 bases). V lost 1 base and J 1 base, leaving 20 bases between the germline ends. The length of the CDR3 is 18 residues. Germline loops: CDR1 SGHRS, CDR2 YFSETQ. The CDR3 DNA is TGCGCCAGCAGCTTGCCGGGGCGGGGGTCAGGTAGGAACACTGAAGCTTTCTTT. As protein: CASSLPGRGSGRNTEAFF.

The chain combines TRBV4-1 with TRBJ2-1, with 7 bases matching TRBD2. The CDR3 contains 15 residues. Trimming removed 2 bases from V and 3 bases from J; junction bases left unmatched: 4. From germline, CDR1 is MGHRA and CDR2 YSYEKL. CDR3: CASSQYASGYNEQFF. DNA of the CDR3: TGCGCCAGCAGCCAATATGCTAGCGGCTACAATGAGCAGTTCTTC.

This rearrangement joins TRBV6-2 or TRBV6-3 to TRBJ1-2; TRBD1 might be the D (5 bases). CDR3 length: 14 amino acids. V lost 0 bases to trimming and J lost 8 bases, with 13 bases between them. Germline V gene data show CDR1 as MNHEY and CDR2 as SVGEGT. This CDR3 reads CASSYSSRAEGYTF. CDR3 nucleotides: TGTGCCAGCAGTTACTCATCCAGGGCCGAGGGCTACACCTTC.